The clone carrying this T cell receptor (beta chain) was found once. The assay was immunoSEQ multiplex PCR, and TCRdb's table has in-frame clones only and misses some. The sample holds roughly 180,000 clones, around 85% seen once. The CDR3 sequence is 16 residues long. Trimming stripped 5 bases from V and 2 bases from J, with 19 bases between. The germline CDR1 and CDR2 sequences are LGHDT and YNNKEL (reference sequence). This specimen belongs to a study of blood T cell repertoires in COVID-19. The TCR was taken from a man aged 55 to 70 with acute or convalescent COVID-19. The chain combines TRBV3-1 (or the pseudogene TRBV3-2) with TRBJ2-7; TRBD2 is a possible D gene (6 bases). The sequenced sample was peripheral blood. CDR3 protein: CASSATFGGGTYEQYF. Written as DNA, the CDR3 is TGTGCCAGCAGCGCCACTTTCGGGGGAGGTACCTACGAGCAGTACTTC.